These 8 T cell receptor beta chains originate from one sample sequenced in a study of blood T cell repertoires in COVID-19. Data came from immunoSEQ multiplex PCR; TCRdb stores just in-frame clones and leaves some out. The sample lists 200,000 to 300,000 clones; about nine tenths were seen once. Sequencing was carried out using peripheral blood. These receptors came from a woman aged 40-49 years who had recovered from COVID-19.

The J gene is TRBJ2-5, the V gene TRBV6-5; 10 positions agree with TRBD1. CDR1 and CDR2 (germline): MNHEY, SVGAGI. V shed 0 bases, J shed 5 bases, and the junction held 6 bases outside the gene matches. The CDR3 totals 16 residues. This chain's CDR3 is CASSYSRGQGVETQYF. In DNA form, the CDR3 reads TGTGCCAGCAGTTACTCACGAGGACAGGGGGTGGAGACCCAGTACTTC.

This sequence joins TRBV27 and TRBJ2-7; 8 nucleotides agree with TRBD1. The CDR3 extends over 16 amino acids. CDR1 MNHEY and CDR2 SMNVEV come from the germline V gene (reference sequence). V trimming: 1 base; J trimming: 4 bases; junction bases outside the gene matches: 9. CDR3 region: CASSLFPNRGSYEQYF. Here the CDR3 DNA reads TGTGCCAGCAGTTTATTTCCGAACAGGGGGTCGTACGAGCAGTACTTC.

The CDR3 DNA sequence: TGTGCCAGCAGTGAAAGGCCTAGCGGGGGTAATCCTAACACAGATACGCAGTATTTT. This gives the protein CASSERPSGGNPNTDTQYF. This chain uses TRBV2 with TRBJ2-3, with 10 nucleotides matching TRBD2. The CDR3 contains 19 residues. After removal of 2 bases from V and 2 bases from J, the junction contained 13 bases not matched to a gene. Germline assignment: CDR1 SNHLY and CDR2 FYNNEI.

The CDR3 DNA follows: TGTGCCAGCAGGGGGACAGGGCCGGGCGGCTACACCTTC. Protein: CASRGTGPGGYTF. This rearrangement joins TRBV7-3 to TRBJ1-2; TRBD1 agrees at 9 bases. The trim removed 6 bases at V and 8 bases at J, leaving 7 bases unmatched. Germline assignment: CDR1 SGHTA and CDR2 FQGTGA. The CDR3 sequence is 13 residues long.

The chain is built from TRBV2 and TRBJ2-5, with 7 bases that match TRBD2. There are 12 residues in the CDR3. The V gene's germline CDR1 is SNHLY and CDR2 FYNNEI. Trimming removed 8 bases from V and 5 bases from J; junction bases left unmatched: 5. CDR3 protein: CASGLAVETQYF. The CDR3, as DNA: TGTGCCAGCGGCCTAGCGGTGGAGACCCAGTACTTC.

V gene TRBV15 combines with J gene TRBJ1-2; 7 nucleotides agree with TRBD1. The trim removed 4 bases at V and 8 bases at J, leaving 7 bases unmatched. The germline gives CDR1 LNHNV, CDR2 YYDKDF (reference sequence). The length of the CDR3 is 13 residues. CDR3: CATSNVTGVGYTF. In DNA, the CDR3 is TGTGCCACCAGCAATGTAACAGGGGTCGGCTACACCTTC.

The CDR3 spells CASSLAWAQETQYF. CDR3 bases: TGTGCCAGCAGCTTGGCCTGGGCCCAAGAGACCCAGTACTTC. The chain is built from TRBV5-4 and TRBJ2-5; D ambiguous. V was shortened by 0 bases and J by 1 base, with 7 bases between the two germline ends. Germline loops: CDR1 SGHNT, CDR2 YYREEE (reference sequence). This CDR3 is built from 14 residues.

This chain uses TRBV5-3 with TRBJ2-2, with D possibly TRBD2 on 6 matching bases. TRBV5-3 qualifies as an ORF whose function is uncertain. V was cut by 0 bases and J by 4 bases, with 13 bases left in between. This CDR3 contains 16 residues. The CDR3 DNA reads TGTGCCAGAAGCTTGGTGGGCGGGGTCTCCACCGGGGAGCTGTTTTTT. Its translation: CARSLVGGVSTGELFF.